The T cell receptor beta chain described here comes from a study of cytomegalovirus exposure and HLA in healthy donors. Findings and caveats of the study: In vitro work confirmed that three CMV-associated chains recognize CMV antigens. For cytomegalovirus status, the classifier reportedly gave diagnoses with high specificity and sensitivity.

60 Vbeta and 13 Jbeta primers were used in PCR. Clones were sequenced by immunoSEQ multiplex PCR, and TCRdb holds only the in-frame ones, with some missing. The repertoire includes around 120,000 clones, 75% to 85% of them detected once, and 2% to 3% sits in the top ten. This clone occurred once. Its antigen is unknown. The CDR3 is made up of 13 amino acids. V and J are TRBV21-1 and TRBJ1-1; the listed D gene, TRBD1, was not tested against the DNA. TRBV21-1 represents a pseudogene. This clonotype originated in a man younger than 40 in good health and CMV-seronegative. Sample: PBMCs. In DNA form, the CDR3 reads TGTGCCCCTAAAGACAGAAGGAACACTGAAGCTTTCTTT. Its protein product is CAPKDRRNTEAFF.